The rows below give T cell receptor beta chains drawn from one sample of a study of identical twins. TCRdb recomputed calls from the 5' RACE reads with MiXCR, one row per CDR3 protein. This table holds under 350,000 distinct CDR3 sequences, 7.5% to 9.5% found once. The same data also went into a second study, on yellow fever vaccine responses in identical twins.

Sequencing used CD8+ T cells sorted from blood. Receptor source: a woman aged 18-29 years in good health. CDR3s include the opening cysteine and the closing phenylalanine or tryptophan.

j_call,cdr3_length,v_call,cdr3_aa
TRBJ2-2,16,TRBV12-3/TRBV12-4,CASSSRLDSLRGELFF
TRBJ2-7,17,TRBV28,CASNSPTDRGSSYEQYF
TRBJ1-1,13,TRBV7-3,CASSLYENTEAFF
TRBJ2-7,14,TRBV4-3,CASSQEGTVYEQYF
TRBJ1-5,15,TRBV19,CASSPVLLGNQPQHF
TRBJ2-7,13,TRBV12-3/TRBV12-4,CASRGRAMYEQYF
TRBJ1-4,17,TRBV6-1,CASSHKGRPATNEKLFF
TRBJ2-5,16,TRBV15,CATSRDARGLEETQYF
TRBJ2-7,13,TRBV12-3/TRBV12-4,CASSLWGGYEQYF
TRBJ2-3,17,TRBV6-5,CASSYSPAGISTDTQYF
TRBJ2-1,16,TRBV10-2,CASSEALWGAYNEQFF
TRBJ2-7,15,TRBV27,CASSLLGGGGYEQYF
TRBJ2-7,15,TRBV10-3,CAISDPDRRPYEQYF
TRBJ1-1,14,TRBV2,CASRAGTVNTEAFF
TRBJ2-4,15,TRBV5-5,CASSPGQYGKNIQYF
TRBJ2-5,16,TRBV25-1,CASSGERGTYQETQYF
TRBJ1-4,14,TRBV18,CASSPDKQIEKLFF
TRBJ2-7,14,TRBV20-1,CSATLSGLAYEQYF
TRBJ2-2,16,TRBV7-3,CASSLNLGLDTGELFF
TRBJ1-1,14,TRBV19,CASSGTGGFTEAFF
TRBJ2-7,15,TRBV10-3,CAIILVGQGSVEQYF
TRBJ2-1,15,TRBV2,CASSESSGSTNEQFF
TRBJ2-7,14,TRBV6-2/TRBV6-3,CASTLSGGYYEQYF
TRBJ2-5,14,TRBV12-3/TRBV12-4,CASSLTVVGETQYF
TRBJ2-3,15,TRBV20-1,CSARGEGRGTDTQYF
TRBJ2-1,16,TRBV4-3,CASSQDNRAFTNEQFF
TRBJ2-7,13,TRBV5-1,CASSIVTGYEQYF
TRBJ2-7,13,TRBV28,CASSTQASYEQYF
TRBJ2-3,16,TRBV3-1,CASSYPGLAGTDTQYF
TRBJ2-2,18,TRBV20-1,CSARGPLAGPEGTGELFF
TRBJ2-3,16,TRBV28,CASSPYFPLDTDTQYF
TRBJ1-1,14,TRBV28,CASTVGRGNTEAFF
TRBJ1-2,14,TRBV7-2,CASSDDRRSYGYTF
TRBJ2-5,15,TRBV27,CASSFRPGQQETQYF
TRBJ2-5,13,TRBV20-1,CSARVAGGETQYF
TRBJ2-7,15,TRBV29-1,CSVGPMGDNSYEQYF
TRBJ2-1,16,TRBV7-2,CASSLTRGFLGDEQFF